Below are 27 T cell receptor beta chains sequenced from a single sample in a study of blood T cell repertoires in COVID-19. This table comes from immunoSEQ multiplex PCR, and its TCRdb copy is limited to in-frame clones, with some not included. The data contain 45,000 to 65,000 clones, about 90% of them singletons. Material: peripheral blood. These receptors were collected from a human donor in a cohort sampled during active COVID-19.

V gene TRBV4-3 combines with J gene TRBJ2-3; D may be TRBD2 (6 bases). Trimming pared 4 bases from V and 0 bases from J, leaving 8 bases between. The germline V gene encodes CDR1 LGHNA and CDR2 YSLEER. The CDR3 sequence is 14 residues long. The CDR3 DNA follows: TGCGCCAGCAGCCCGGGACTCAGCACAGATACGCAGTATTTT. It encodes CASSPGLSTDTQYF.

This chain uses TRBV12-1 with TRBJ2-1; TRBD2 was called by the table and not checked on the DNA. TRBV12-1 has pseudogene status. This CDR3 region has 14 residues. The chain's CDR3 is CASSFVRERDEQFF. As DNA, the CDR3 is TGTGCCAGCAGCTTTGTTCGGGAGAGGGATGAGCAGTTCTTC.

The chain is built from TRBV27 and TRBJ2-7; 7 bases map to TRBD1. The germline V gene has CDR1 MNHEY and CDR2 SMNVEV (reference sequence). Unmatched junction bases numbered 12, after V lost 1 base and J lost 3 bases. The length of the CDR3 is 17 residues. The CDR3 spells CASSLFGGRDRVYEQYF. Written as DNA, the CDR3 is TGTGCCAGCAGTTTATTTGGGGGAAGAGACAGGGTCTACGAGCAGTACTTC.

This clone was detected a few times. The chain uses TRBV5-6 and TRBJ1-2, with 9 bases lining up with TRBD1. Germline V gene sequence: CDR1 SGHDT, CDR2 YYEEEE. The CDR3 runs 14 residues. With V trimmed by 0 bases and J by 4 bases, 1 base remained unmatched. CDR3 region: CASSLAQGAYGYTF. For the CDR3, the DNA is TGTGCCAGCAGCTTGGCACAGGGGGCCTATGGCTACACCTTC.

The chain employs TRBV19 and TRBJ2-5; 7 positions agree with TRBD2. Germline values: CDR1 LNHDA, CDR2 SQIVND (reference sequence). The CDR3 consists of 13 residues. V dropped 6 bases and J dropped 4; count of bases not matched to a gene: 5. Here the CDR3 reads CASSRGLRETQYF. In DNA form, the CDR3 reads TGTGCCAGTAGCCGGGGACTACGAGAGACCCAGTACTTC.

This clone appeared once. Written as DNA, the CDR3 is TGTGCCATCAGGACCGGGACAGGGGTCGGAGGGGGGCAAGAGACCCAGTACTTC. Protein: CAIRTGTGVGGGQETQYF. The chain joins TRBV10-3 to TRBJ2-5; 10 positions agree with TRBD1. The CDR3 consists of 18 residues. Trimming took 6 bases from V and 2 from J; bases not matched to a gene: 15. Germline V CDR1 and CDR2: ENHRY, SYGVKD.

The CDR3 DNA reads as TGTGCCAGCAGCCAAGATCTGGGCAGGCCTAATTCACCCCTCCACTTT. The encoded protein is CASSQDLGRPNSPLHF. The rearrangement uses TRBV4-2 and TRBJ1-6; D not resolved. The CDR3 loop spans 16 amino acids. Trimming pared 0 bases from V and 6 bases from J, leaving 12 bases between. Per germline, CDR1 LGHNA and CDR2 YNFKEQ.

The V and J genes are TRBV18 and TRBJ1-1; D is unresolved. The V and J ends lost 3 bases and 4 bases respectively, with 9 bases between them. The CDR3 has 13 residues. CDR1 and CDR2 (germline): KGHSH, LQKENI. DNA of the CDR3: TGTGCCAGCTCACCTGGGAGGGCCACTGAAGCTTTCTTT. Encoded protein: CASSPGRATEAFF.

The gene calls are TRBV6-5 and TRBJ2-7, with D maybe TRBD1 (5 bases). V lost 0 bases to trimming and J lost 7 bases, with 16 bases between them. Germline V CDR1 and CDR2: MNHEY, SVGAGI. The CDR3 has 15 residues. The CDR3 DNA is TGTGCCAGCAGTTACTCAGGGGCGCTTTCTCAGGAGCAGTACTTC. Translated, it gives CASSYSGALSQEQYF.

J is TRBJ2-7 and V is TRBV4-1; 7 positions agree with TRBD2. The CDR3 totals 16 residues. Germline V gene lookup returns CDR1 MGHRA and CDR2 YSYEKL. Trimming took 5 bases from V and 5 from J; bases not matched to a gene: 15. The CDR3 nucleotides read TGCGCCAGCAGCTCCCGGTGGCTAGCGGTTCTCGACGAGCAGTACTTC. Translating it yields CASSSRWLAVLDEQYF.

This rearrangement joins TRBV9 to TRBJ1-4, with no clear D. V shed 0 bases and J shed 5 bases, with 11 bases lying between them. This CDR3 has 15 amino acids. The V gene's germline CDR1 is SGDLS and CDR2 YYNGEE. CDR3 DNA sequence: TGTGCCAGCAGCGTAGGTCAGGTGCCGAATGAAAAACTGTTTTTT. Translating it yields CASSVGQVPNEKLFF.

Only a few counts were recorded for this clone. The rearrangement joins TRBV18 to TRBJ1-5, with D maybe TRBD1 (5 bases). Germline V gene sequence: CDR1 KGHSH, CDR2 LQKENI. V was clipped by 6 bases and J by 3 bases, with 12 bases between them. This CDR3 spans 14 amino acids. Here the CDR3 reads CASSRSGDNQPQHF. The CDR3 DNA follows: TGTGCCAGCTCCCGCTCGGGGGACAATCAGCCCCAGCATTTT.

The V gene is TRBV19, the J gene TRBJ2-2, with D perhaps TRBD2 (6 bases). Trimming removed 5 bases at V and 8 bases at J, with 12 bases between. Germline values: CDR1 LNHDA, CDR2 SQIVND (reference sequence). This CDR3 region has 13 residues. The CDR3 nucleotides are TGTGCCAGTAGTGGGCTAGCGCGAGGGGAGCTGTTTTTT. Its translation: CASSGLARGELFF.

V is TRBV6-2 or TRBV6-3 and J is TRBJ2-7, with 10 bases identical to TRBD2. V was pared by 6 bases and J by 4 bases, with 6 bases of the junction left unmatched. The germline CDR1 and CDR2 sequences are MNHEY and SVGEGT. The length of the CDR3 is 14 residues. CDR3 bases: TGTGCCAGCAGGCCTAGCGGGGGTAGATACGAGCAGTACTTC. Translation: CASRPSGGRYEQYF.

This clone was counted a single time. The J gene is TRBJ2-1, the V gene TRBV19; D unresolved. Germline V gene data show CDR1 as LNHDA and CDR2 as SQIVND (reference sequence). V dropped 4 bases and J dropped 2 bases, with 15 bases sitting between them. The CDR3 covers 16 residues. CDR3 in amino acids: CASSTFSPTTYNEQFF. The CDR3 DNA is TGTGCCAGTAGTACCTTCTCTCCCACTACCTACAATGAGCAGTTCTTC.

J is TRBJ1-2 and V is TRBV6-5; D may be TRBD1 (5 bases). V lost 6 bases and J 5 bases, leaving 16 bases between the germline ends. Per germline, CDR1 MNHEY and CDR2 SVGAGI. The CDR3 is 14 residues long. Here the CDR3 reads CASRDAGIGYGYTF. In DNA, the CDR3 is TGTGCCAGCAGGGACGCAGGGATTGGGTATGGCTACACCTTC.

The chain couples TRBV4-3 to TRBJ1-2; D might be TRBD1 (5 bases). CDR1 LGHNA and CDR2 YSLEER come from the germline V gene. V lost 0 bases, J lost 5 bases, and 10 bases lay in between. The CDR3 has 14 amino acids. The CDR3 DNA is TGCGCCAGCAGCCAAGATAGGGGAAGATATGGCTACACCTTC. Its translation: CASSQDRGRYGYTF.

This clone was found a few times. The chain combines TRBV5-1 with TRBJ1-1; D is unclear. Deletions cut 4 bases from V and 7 bases from J, with 11 bases between. The germline CDR1 and CDR2 sequences are SGHRS and YFSETQ. The CDR3 is made up of 12 amino acids. As DNA, the CDR3 is TGCGCCAGCAGCCCCCTAGGTCTTGAAGCTTTCTTT. Residues: CASSPLGLEAFF.

This chain links TRBV5-4 with TRBJ2-1; D is possibly TRBD2 (6 bases). With 6 bases removed from V and 8 bases from J, the gap between germline ends came to 21 bases. The CDR3 spans 15 residues. Germline assignment: CDR1 SGHNT and CDR2 YYREEE (reference sequence). The CDR3 loop is CASNRGGGFRDEQFF. In DNA, the CDR3 is TGTGCCAGCAACCGAGGTGGGGGGTTTCGTGATGAGCAGTTCTTC.

CDR3 nucleotides: TGTGCCTGGAGTCCCCGGACAGGGAAGGAAACTGAAGCTTTCTTT. Protein: CAWSPRTGKETEAFF. This chain joins TRBV30 and TRBJ1-1; 8 bases map to TRBD1. J gave up 5 bases and V 2 bases, and 10 bases lay outside the gene matches. Germline V gives CDR1 GTSNPN, CDR2 SVGIG (reference sequence). This CDR3 contains 15 residues.

The genes are TRBV6-5 and TRBJ1-6; D gene unclear. The CDR3 runs 14 residues. Deletions cut 2 bases from V and 6 bases from J, with 8 bases between. Germline V gene data show CDR1 as MNHEY and CDR2 as SVGAGI. The CDR3 DNA follows: TGTGCCAGCAGTTACGCGCTAGCTAATTCACCCCTCCACTTT. This sequence encodes CASSYALANSPLHF.

This chain links TRBV7-9 with TRBJ2-3, with D maybe TRBD1 (6 bases). There are 14 residues in the CDR3. The V gene lost 3 bases and the J gene lost 4 bases, with 11 bases spanning the gap. Germline CDR1 is SEHNR and CDR2 is FQNEAQ (reference sequence). CDR3 nucleotides: TGTGCCAGCAGCTTCGATTACAGGGCAGATACGCAGTATTTT. Protein product: CASSFDYRADTQYF.

The chain recombines TRBV6-5 with TRBJ2-7, with D tentatively TRBD1 (6 bases). The germline V gene encodes CDR1 MNHEY and CDR2 SVGAGI. This CDR3 is built from 14 residues. With 2 bases removed from V and 6 bases from J, the gap between germline ends came to 14 bases. The DNA for the CDR3 is TGTGCCAGCAGTTACCTCCAGGGGCTAAGCGAGCAGTACTTC. Its protein product is CASSYLQGLSEQYF.

This clone was seen only once. The genes are TRBV12-5 and TRBJ2-5, with 7 bases aligning to TRBD1. The ends lost 1 base at V and 4 bases at J; junction bases unmatched: 6. CDR3 size: 15 residues. Per germline, CDR1 LGHNT and CDR2 FRNRAP. CDR3 loop: CASGLGRQGGETQYF. The CDR3 region has the DNA TGTGCTAGTGGTTTGGGTCGACAGGGTGGAGAGACCCAGTACTTC.

The rearrangement links TRBV6-5 to TRBJ1-2; 7 bases map to TRBD1. CDR3 length equals 14 residues. Germline V gene lookup returns CDR1 MNHEY and CDR2 SVGAGI. Losses at the gene ends were 6 bases for V and 4 bases for J; bases not matched to a gene: 8. The CDR3: CASRLQGLGYGYTF. The CDR3 bases are TGTGCCAGCAGGCTACAGGGGTTGGGCTATGGCTACACCTTC.

The V call is TRBV7-3, the J call TRBJ2-2; D is uncertain. The CDR3 runs to 14 residues. Germline V gene lookup returns CDR1 SGHTA and CDR2 FQGTGA. The V and J ends lost 3 bases and 3 bases respectively, with 8 bases between them. CDR3 nucleotides: TGTGCCAGCAGCTTCAACCGGGACACCGGGGAGCTGTTTTTT. The encoded protein is CASSFNRDTGELFF.

V and J are TRBV6-5 and TRBJ1-1; tentatively, D is TRBD1 (6 bases). CDR1 and CDR2 (germline): MNHEY, SVGAGI. The ends were cut back, 7 bases at V and 1 base at J, with 16 bases in the middle. The CDR3 spans 15 residues. CDR3 bases: TGTGCCAGCACCCAGGGGCAGGGTAAGAACACTGAAGCTTTCTTT. Amino acids: CASTQGQGKNTEAFF.